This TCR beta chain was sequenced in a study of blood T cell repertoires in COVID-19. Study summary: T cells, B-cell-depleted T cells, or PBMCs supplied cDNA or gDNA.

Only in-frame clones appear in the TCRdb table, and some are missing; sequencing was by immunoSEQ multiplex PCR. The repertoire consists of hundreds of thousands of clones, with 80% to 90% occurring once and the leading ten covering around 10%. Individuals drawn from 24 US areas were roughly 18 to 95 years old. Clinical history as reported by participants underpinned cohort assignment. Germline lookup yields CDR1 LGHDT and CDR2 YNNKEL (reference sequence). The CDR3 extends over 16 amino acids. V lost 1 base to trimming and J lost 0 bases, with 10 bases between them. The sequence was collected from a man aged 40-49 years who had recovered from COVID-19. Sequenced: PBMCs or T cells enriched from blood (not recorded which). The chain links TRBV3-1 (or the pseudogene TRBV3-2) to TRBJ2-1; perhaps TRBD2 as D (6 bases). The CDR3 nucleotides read TGTGCCAGCAGCCAAGTTGGGCGGGGCTCCTACAATGAGCAGTTCTTC. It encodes CASSQVGRGSYNEQFF.